The 14 T cell receptor beta chains below come from one sample, sequenced in a study of blood T cell repertoires in COVID-19. Data came from immunoSEQ multiplex PCR; TCRdb stores just in-frame clones and leaves some out. The data hold some 450,000 clones, with about 91% observed a single time. Sequencing was performed on peripheral blood. These receptors originate from a woman aged 45-65 years with COVID-19, enrolled during active disease.

In regard to this clone: Other DNA sequences from this sample encode an identical CDR3 as well. The rearrangement uses TRBV12-3 or TRBV12-4 and TRBJ1-5; no clear D. V was shortened by 3 bases and J by 1 base, with 4 bases between the two germline ends. The CDR3 extends over 13 amino acids. In DNA form, the CDR3 reads TGTGCCAGCAGTTTGAGGAGCAATCAGCCCCAGCATTTT. Translated, it gives CASSLRSNQPQHF.

The chain is built from TRBV5-6 and TRBJ1-5; D uncertain. Trimming shortened V by 4 bases and J by 2 bases, and 16 bases separated the two germline ends. This CDR3 comprises 16 residues. The germline V gene has CDR1 SGHDT and CDR2 YYEEEE. The CDR3: CASSQVGAEGNQPQHF. In DNA, the CDR3 is TGTGCCAGCAGCCAGGTGGGAGCGGAGGGCAATCAGCCCCAGCATTTT.

The chain employs TRBV18 and TRBJ2-3, with no clear D. The CDR3 contains 14 residues. CDR1 and CDR2 from the germline V gene are KGHSH and LQKENI. Trimming removed 5 bases at V and 1 base at J, with 10 bases between. In DNA, the CDR3 is TGTGCCAGCTCAACGGGTCGGGGCACAGATACGCAGTATTTT. Protein: CASSTGRGTDTQYF.

Note on this clone: Other DNA sequences in the sample encode the same CDR3. This chain links TRBV7-3 with TRBJ1-1; D remains ambiguous. Trimming took 3 bases from V and 0 from J, leaving 5 bases between them. The germline gives CDR1 SGHTA, CDR2 FQGTGA. CDR3 size: 13 residues. CDR3 sequence reads: CASSFNLNTEAFF. The CDR3 DNA is TGTGCCAGCAGCTTTAATCTGAACACTGAAGCTTTCTTT.

This clone was detected only once. J is TRBJ1-2 and V is TRBV11-3; the match to TRBD1 covers 7 bases. This CDR3 is built from 15 residues. CDR1 and CDR2 from the germline V gene are SGHNT and YENEEA. Trimming took 4 bases from V and 5 from J; bases not matched to a gene: 10. The CDR3 protein is CASSSCAGQIYGYTF. DNA of the CDR3: TGTGCCAGCAGCTCCTGTGCGGGACAGATTTATGGCTACACCTTC.

Only a few counts were recorded for this clone. V usage is TRBV5-1 and J usage is TRBJ1-2; D gene unclear. With 6 bases removed from V and 8 bases from J, the gap between germline ends came to 17 bases. The CDR3 is made up of 13 amino acids. The V gene's germline CDR1 is SGHRS and CDR2 YFSETQ. The CDR3, as DNA: TGCGCCAGCACCGCGGAGGGTCTCCCAGGCTACACCTTC. Translating gives CASTAEGLPGYTF.

V gene TRBV7-9 combines with J gene TRBJ2-3; TRBD1 is a possible D gene (7 bases). The V gene lost 2 bases and the J gene lost 6 bases, with 12 bases spanning the gap. This CDR3 has 14 residues. Per the germline V gene, CDR1 is SEHNR and CDR2 is FQNEAQ (reference sequence). The chain's CDR3 is CASSLSRGDDTQYF. CDR3 nucleotides: TGTGCCAGCAGCTTAAGCAGGGGGGACGATACGCAGTATTTT.

The genes are TRBV4-1 and TRBJ1-6; D gene uncertain. CDR1 is MGHRA, CDR2 YSYEKL, per germline. V lost 1 base and J 6 bases, leaving 10 bases between the germline ends. CDR3 length: 15 residues. DNA of the CDR3: TGCGCCAGCAGCCAAGGAAGAGGTTTTAATTCACCCCTCCACTTT. This codes for CASSQGRGFNSPLHF.

The gene calls are TRBV10-3 and TRBJ2-1; 8 nucleotides align to TRBD2. CDR3 length equals 14 residues. Germline V gene sequence: CDR1 ENHRY, CDR2 SYGVKD. Trimming cost V 6 bases and J 3 bases; bases outside gene matches: 4. CDR3 residues: CAISGGGNYNEQFF. The CDR3 bases are TGTGCCATCAGCGGCGGGGGGAACTACAATGAGCAGTTCTTC.

In this sample, this clone turned up once. The chain carries TRBV9 and TRBJ2-5; D is perhaps TRBD1 (5 bases). V dropped 5 bases and J dropped 5 bases, with 22 bases sitting between them. Germline-derived CDR1 and CDR2 are SGDLS and YYNGEE. This CDR3 is built from 16 residues. The CDR3 loop is CASSLTGRAERETQYF. CDR3 in DNA: TGTGCCAGCAGTCTTACTGGCAGGGCAGAACGGGAGACCCAGTACTTC.

This rearrangement joins TRBV4-1 to TRBJ1-2; D is perhaps TRBD1 (6 bases). The ends were cut back, 4 bases at V and 4 bases at J, with 16 bases in the middle. Germline V gene lookup returns CDR1 MGHRA and CDR2 YSYEKL. This CDR3 has 15 amino acids. The CDR3 loop reads CASSPADRIGYGYTF. The DNA for the CDR3 is TGCGCCAGCAGCCCTGCCGACAGGATCGGCTATGGCTACACCTTC.

Concerning this clone itself: Other nucleotide sequences from this sample produce the same CDR3. The chain couples TRBV6-1 to TRBJ1-1; D might be TRBD1 (5 bases). This CDR3 has 14 amino acids. The V and J ends lost 1 base and 0 bases respectively, with 6 bases between them. The V gene's germline CDR1 is MNHNS and CDR2 SASEGT. The CDR3 spells CASSEGTLNTEAFF. The CDR3 DNA reads TGTGCCAGCAGTGAAGGGACACTGAACACTGAAGCTTTCTTT.

The chain uses TRBV5-1 and TRBJ1-1, with D maybe TRBD1 (6 bases). The germline gives CDR1 SGHRS, CDR2 YFSETQ. The V end lost 1 base, the J end lost 1 base, and 11 bases lay between the germline ends. The CDR3 is made up of 15 amino acids. CDR3 nucleotide sequence: TGCGCCAGCAGCTTGAAACAGGGCGCGAACACTGAAGCTTTCTTT. It specifies CASSLKQGANTEAFF. The complete variable domain, with remaining parts taken from reference TRBV5-1 and TRBJ1-1, reads KAGVTQTPRYLIKTRGQQVTLSCSPISGHRSVSWYQQTPGQGLQFLFEYFSETQRNKGNFPGRFSGRQFSNSRSEMNVSTLELGDSALYLCASSLKQGANTEAFFGQGTRLTVV.

This chain joins TRBV10-2 and TRBJ1-6; D gene unclear. This CDR3 is 14 amino acids long. The germline V gene has CDR1 WSHSY and CDR2 SAAADI. The V end lost 3 bases, the J end lost 6 bases, and 9 bases lay between the germline ends. CDR3 sequence (DNA): TGCGCCAGCAGTGAAAGCAACAGTAATTCACCCCTCCACTTT. It specifies CASSESNSNSPLHF.